This T cell receptor (beta chain) was identified in a study of OX40 agonist ivuxolimab in advanced cancers. In the study overall: Ivuxolimab doses were 0.01, 0.1, 0.3, 1.5, 3 or 10 mg/kg every 2 weeks.

This table comes from immunoSEQ multiplex PCR, and its TCRdb copy is limited to in-frame clones, with some not included. Of about 48,000 clones listed, 65% to 85% are singletons. The CDR3 runs 15 residues. Germline loops: CDR1 SGHRS, CDR2 YFSETQ. V was cut by 1 base and J by 7 bases, with 15 bases left in between. The sample here was CD4+ or CD8+ T cells sorted from blood, taken in a trial of the OX40 agonist ivuxolimab. This chain uses TRBV5-1 with TRBJ1-5, with D maybe TRBD1 (5 bases). This TCR was recovered from an adult with an advanced solid tumor such as melanoma, head and neck, liver or kidney cancer. The CDR3 DNA follows: TGCGCCAGCAGCTTGACAGGACAAGCGGGACAGCCCCAGCATTTT. Amino acids: CASSLTGQAGQPQHF.